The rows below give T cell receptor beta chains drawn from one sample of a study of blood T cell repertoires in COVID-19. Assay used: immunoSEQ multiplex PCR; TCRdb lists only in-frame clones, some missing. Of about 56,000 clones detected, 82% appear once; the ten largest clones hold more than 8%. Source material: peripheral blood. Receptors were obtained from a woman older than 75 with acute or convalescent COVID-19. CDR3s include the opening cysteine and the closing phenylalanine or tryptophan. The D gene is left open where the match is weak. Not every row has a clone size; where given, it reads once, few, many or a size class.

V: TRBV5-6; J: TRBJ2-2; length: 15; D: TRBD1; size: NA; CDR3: CASSRQGPNTGELFF; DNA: TGTGCCAGCAGTCGACAGGGACCGAACACCGGGGAGCTGTTTTTT
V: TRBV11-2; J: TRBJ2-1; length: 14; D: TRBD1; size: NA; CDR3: CASSFDRGRDEQFF; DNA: TGTGCCAGCAGCTTTGACAGGGGGCGGGATGAGCAGTTCTTC
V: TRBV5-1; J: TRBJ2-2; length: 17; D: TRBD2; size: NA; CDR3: CASSLASGGAITGELFF; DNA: TGCGCCAGCAGCTTGGCTAGCGGGGGGGCCATCACCGGGGAGCTGTTTTTT
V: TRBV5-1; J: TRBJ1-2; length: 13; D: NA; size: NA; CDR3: CASSLAMEPGYTF; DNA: TGCGCCAGCAGCTTGGCTATGGAGCCCGGCTACACCTTC
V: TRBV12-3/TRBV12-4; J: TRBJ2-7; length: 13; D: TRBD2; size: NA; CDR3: CASRLAATYEQYF; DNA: TGTGCCAGCAGGCTAGCGGCCACCTACGAGCAGTACTTC
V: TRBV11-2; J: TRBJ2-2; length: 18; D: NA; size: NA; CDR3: CASSLIVGAQGNTGELFF; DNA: TGTGCCAGCAGCTTAATAGTTGGGGCACAGGGGAACACCGGGGAGCTGTTTTTT
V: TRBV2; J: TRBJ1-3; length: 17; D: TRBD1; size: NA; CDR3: CASSDGQGYGSGNTIYF; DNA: TGTGCCAGCAGTGACGGACAGGGGTATGGGTCTGGAAACACCATATATTTT
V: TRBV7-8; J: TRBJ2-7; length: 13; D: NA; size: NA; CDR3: CASSPGQIYEQYF; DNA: TGTGCCAGCAGCCCCGGACAGATCTACGAGCAGTACTTC
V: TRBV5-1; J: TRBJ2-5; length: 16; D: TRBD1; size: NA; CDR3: CASSLGGTGAQETQYF; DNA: TGCGCCAGCAGCTTGGGCGGGACAGGGGCCCAAGAGACCCAGTACTTC
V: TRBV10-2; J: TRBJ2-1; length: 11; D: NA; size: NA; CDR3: CASTPRNEQFF; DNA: TGCGCCAGCACCCCCCGCAATGAGCAGTTCTTC
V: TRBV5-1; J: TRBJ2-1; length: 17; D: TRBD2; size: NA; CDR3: CASSFRTSGRKDNEQFF; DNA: TGCGCCAGCAGCTTTCGGACTAGCGGGAGAAAGGACAATGAGCAGTTCTTC
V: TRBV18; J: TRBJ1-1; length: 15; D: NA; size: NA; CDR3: CASSPSQQGATEAFF; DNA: TGTGCCAGCTCTCCGAGTCAACAGGGAGCCACTGAAGCTTTCTTT
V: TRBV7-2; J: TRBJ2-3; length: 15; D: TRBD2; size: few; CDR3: CASSMSGSHTDTQYF; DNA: TGTGCCAGCAGCATGAGCGGGAGCCACACAGATACGCAGTATTTT
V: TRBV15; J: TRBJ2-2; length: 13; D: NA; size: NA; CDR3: CATSGGSGGELFF; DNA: TGTGCCACCAGCGGAGGTTCAGGCGGGGAGCTGTTTTTT
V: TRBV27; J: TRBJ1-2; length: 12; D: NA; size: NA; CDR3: CASSSPGYGYTF; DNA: TGTGCCAGCAGCTCTCCCGGGTATGGCTACACCTTC
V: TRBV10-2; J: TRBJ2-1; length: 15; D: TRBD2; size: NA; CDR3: CASSDPGGPSNEQFF; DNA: TGCGCCAGCAGTGATCCGGGGGGGCCTTCGAATGAGCAGTTCTTC
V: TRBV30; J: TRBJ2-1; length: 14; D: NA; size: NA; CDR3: CAWIGAPFGNEQFF; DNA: TGTGCCTGGATTGGAGCCCCGTTTGGGAATGAGCAGTTCTTC
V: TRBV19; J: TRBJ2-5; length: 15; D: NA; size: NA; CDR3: CASSIRGGGLETQYF; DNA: TGTGCCAGTAGTATACGCGGGGGCGGATTGGAGACCCAGTACTTC